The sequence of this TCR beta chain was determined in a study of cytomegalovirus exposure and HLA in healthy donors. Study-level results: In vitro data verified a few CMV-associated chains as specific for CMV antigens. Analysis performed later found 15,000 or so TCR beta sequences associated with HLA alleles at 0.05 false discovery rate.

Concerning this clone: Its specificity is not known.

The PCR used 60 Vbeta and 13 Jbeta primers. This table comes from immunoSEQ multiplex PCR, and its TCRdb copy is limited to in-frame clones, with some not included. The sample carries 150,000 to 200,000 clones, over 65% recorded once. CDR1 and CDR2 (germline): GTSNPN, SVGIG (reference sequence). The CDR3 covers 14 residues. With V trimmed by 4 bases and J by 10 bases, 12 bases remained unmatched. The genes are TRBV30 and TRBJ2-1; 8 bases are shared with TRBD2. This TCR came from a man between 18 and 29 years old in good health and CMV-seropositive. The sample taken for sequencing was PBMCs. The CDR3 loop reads CAWTGTSILQEQFF. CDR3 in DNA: TGTGCCTGGACCGGGACTAGTATCCTCCAGGAGCAGTTCTTC.